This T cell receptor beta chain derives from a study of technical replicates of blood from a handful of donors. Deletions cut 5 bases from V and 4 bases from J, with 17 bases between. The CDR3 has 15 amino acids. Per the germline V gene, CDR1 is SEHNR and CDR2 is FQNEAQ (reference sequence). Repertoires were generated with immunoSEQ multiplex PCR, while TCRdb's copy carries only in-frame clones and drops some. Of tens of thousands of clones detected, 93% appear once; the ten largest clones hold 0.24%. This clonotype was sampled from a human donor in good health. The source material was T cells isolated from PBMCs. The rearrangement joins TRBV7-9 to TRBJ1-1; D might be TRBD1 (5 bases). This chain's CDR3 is CASSPQAQGSTEAFF. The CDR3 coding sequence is TGTGCCAGCAGCCCCCAAGCCCAGGGCAGCACTGAAGCTTTCTTT.